This entry lists 7 T cell receptor beta chains sequenced from one sample in a study of blood T cells in healthy people across ages. Primed by a sample-barcoded 5' primer and a J-beta primer mix, a second PCR proceeded for roughly 7 to 12 cycles. TCRdb redid the calling of the 5' RACE reads with MiXCR, one entry per CDR3 protein. The table has fewer than 750,000 distinct CDR3 sequences, around half seen once. The sample taken for sequencing was blood. The source is a man older than 75 in good health.

The rearrangement joins TRBV4-2 to TRBJ1-4, with 9 bases that match TRBD1. CDR3 length equals 15 residues. The V segment lost 1 base and the J segment 5 bases; nucleotides outside the gene matches: 2. Germline V lookup: CDR1 LGHNA, CDR2 YNFKEQ. The DNA of the CDR3 is TGTGCCAGCAGCCAAGGAGGGACAGGGAATGAAAAACTGTTTTTT. It encodes CASSQGGTGNEKLFF.

The sample holds one count of this clonotype. Here the CDR3 DNA reads TGTGCCAGCAGGAGAGCCCCTAGCGCAGGAGAGACCCAGTACTTC. Encoded protein: CASRRAPSAGETQYF. The genes are TRBV6-5 and TRBJ2-5, with a possible D match to TRBD2 (6 bases). Trimming stripped 6 bases from V and 4 bases from J, with 18 bases between. Germline V gene lookup returns CDR1 MNHEY and CDR2 SVGAGI. The CDR3 is made up of 15 amino acids.

This clonotype was counted a few times. The V call is TRBV7-9, the J call TRBJ1-2; TRBD1 aligns across 7 bases. Germline V gene lookup returns CDR1 SEHNR and CDR2 FQNEAQ (reference sequence). The CDR3 is made up of 13 amino acids. V lost 8 bases and J lost 4; bases outside the gene matches: 7. In nucleotides, the CDR3 is TGTGCCAGCGGTCGGGACAGCAGCTATGGCTACACCTTC. Its translation: CASGRDSSYGYTF.

This clonotype was seen a single time. J is TRBJ1-1 and V is TRBV5-1, with D hard to call. The CDR3 totals 15 residues. The germline V gene encodes CDR1 SGHRS and CDR2 YFSETQ. V lost 0 bases and J 4 bases, leaving 13 bases between the germline ends. The CDR3 DNA is TGCGCCAGCAGCTTGGCCCAGACCCGGGGCACTGAAGCTTTCTTT. Residues: CASSLAQTRGTEAFF.

This clonotype has just a few counts. The chain joins TRBV28 to TRBJ2-1, with a possible D match to TRBD1 (6 bases). V gave up 6 bases and J gave up 6 bases, with 15 bases separating them. CDR1 and CDR2 from the germline V gene are MDHEN and SYDVKM. This CDR3 spans 14 amino acids. The CDR3 bases are TGTGCCAGCAGACGACAGGTGGGGAGCAATGAGCAGTTCTTC. Its translation is CASRRQVGSNEQFF.

In this sample, this clonotype turned up once. A much larger clone differs by one base, so this may be a read error. CDR3 sequence reads: CASSGSGSQIKEQFF. DNA for the CDR3: TGCGCCAGCAGCGGCAGCGGCTCGCAAATCAAGGAGCAGTTCTTC. The chain uses TRBV4-3 and TRBJ2-1, with a weak D call TRBD2 (5 bases). The CDR3 extends over 15 amino acids. V lost 5 bases and J 10 bases, leaving 21 bases between the germline ends. Germline loops: CDR1 LGHNA, CDR2 YSLEER.

This clonotype was picked up a small number of times. V and J are TRBV27 and TRBJ2-1; either TRBD1 or TRBD2 may fit D (5 bases each). The last part of the DNA fits TRBJ2-7 better; the J call may be wrong. The germline V gene encodes CDR1 MNHEY and CDR2 SMNVEV (reference sequence). This CDR3 contains 14 residues. The CDR3 is CASSLSTGGYEQYF. The CDR3 region has the DNA TGTGCCAGCAGTTTATCGACTGGGGGCTACGAGCAGTACTTC.